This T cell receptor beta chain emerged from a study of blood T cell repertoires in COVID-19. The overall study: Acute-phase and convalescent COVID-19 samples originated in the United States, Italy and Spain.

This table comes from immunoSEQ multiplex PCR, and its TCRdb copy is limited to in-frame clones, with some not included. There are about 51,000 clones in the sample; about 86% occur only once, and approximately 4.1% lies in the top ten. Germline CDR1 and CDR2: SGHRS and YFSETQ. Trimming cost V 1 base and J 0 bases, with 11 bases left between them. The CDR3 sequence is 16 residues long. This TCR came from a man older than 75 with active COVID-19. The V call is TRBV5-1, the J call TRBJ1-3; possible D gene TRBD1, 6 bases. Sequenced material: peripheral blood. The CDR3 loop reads CASSLTGPHSGNTIYF. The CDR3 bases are TGCGCCAGCAGCTTGACAGGGCCGCACTCTGGAAACACCATATATTTT. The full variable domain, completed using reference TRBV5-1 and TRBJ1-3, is KAGVTQTPRYLIKTRGQQVTLSCSPISGHRSVSWYQQTPGQGLQFLFEYFSETQRNKGNFPGRFSGRQFSNSRSEMNVSTLELGDSALYLCASSLTGPHSGNTIYFGEGSWLTVV.